The present TCR beta chain was sequenced within a study of chemoradiotherapy in HPV16-positive cancers. General study points: Better recurrence-free survival went with HPV-responsive T-cell expansion in HPV16-positive patients. During treatment, candidate HPV-specific clones and E7-related motifs expanded in tumor. HPV-specific T cells were functionally defined from only two HPV16-positive patients.

Measured with immunoSEQ multiplex PCR; TCRdb has only the in-frame clones, and not every one. The repertoire holds thousands of clones, approximately 80% seen once, with less than 15% in the top ten. The ends lost 3 bases at V and 4 bases at J; junction bases unmatched: 0. CDR3 size: 14 residues. The germline V gene encodes CDR1 SEHNR and CDR2 FQNEAQ (reference sequence). As for this clone: The antigen is unknown.

Sequencing was performed on tumor tissue, taken from a patient who underwent chemoradiotherapy. The chain uses TRBV7-9 and TRBJ1-3, with TRBD1 matching 10 bases. The TCR was taken from a human donor with HPV-associated anogenital cancer. For the CDR3, the DNA is TGTGCCAGCAGCTTGGGACAGGGGGGAAACACCATATATTTT. Protein sequence: CASSLGQGGNTIYF.